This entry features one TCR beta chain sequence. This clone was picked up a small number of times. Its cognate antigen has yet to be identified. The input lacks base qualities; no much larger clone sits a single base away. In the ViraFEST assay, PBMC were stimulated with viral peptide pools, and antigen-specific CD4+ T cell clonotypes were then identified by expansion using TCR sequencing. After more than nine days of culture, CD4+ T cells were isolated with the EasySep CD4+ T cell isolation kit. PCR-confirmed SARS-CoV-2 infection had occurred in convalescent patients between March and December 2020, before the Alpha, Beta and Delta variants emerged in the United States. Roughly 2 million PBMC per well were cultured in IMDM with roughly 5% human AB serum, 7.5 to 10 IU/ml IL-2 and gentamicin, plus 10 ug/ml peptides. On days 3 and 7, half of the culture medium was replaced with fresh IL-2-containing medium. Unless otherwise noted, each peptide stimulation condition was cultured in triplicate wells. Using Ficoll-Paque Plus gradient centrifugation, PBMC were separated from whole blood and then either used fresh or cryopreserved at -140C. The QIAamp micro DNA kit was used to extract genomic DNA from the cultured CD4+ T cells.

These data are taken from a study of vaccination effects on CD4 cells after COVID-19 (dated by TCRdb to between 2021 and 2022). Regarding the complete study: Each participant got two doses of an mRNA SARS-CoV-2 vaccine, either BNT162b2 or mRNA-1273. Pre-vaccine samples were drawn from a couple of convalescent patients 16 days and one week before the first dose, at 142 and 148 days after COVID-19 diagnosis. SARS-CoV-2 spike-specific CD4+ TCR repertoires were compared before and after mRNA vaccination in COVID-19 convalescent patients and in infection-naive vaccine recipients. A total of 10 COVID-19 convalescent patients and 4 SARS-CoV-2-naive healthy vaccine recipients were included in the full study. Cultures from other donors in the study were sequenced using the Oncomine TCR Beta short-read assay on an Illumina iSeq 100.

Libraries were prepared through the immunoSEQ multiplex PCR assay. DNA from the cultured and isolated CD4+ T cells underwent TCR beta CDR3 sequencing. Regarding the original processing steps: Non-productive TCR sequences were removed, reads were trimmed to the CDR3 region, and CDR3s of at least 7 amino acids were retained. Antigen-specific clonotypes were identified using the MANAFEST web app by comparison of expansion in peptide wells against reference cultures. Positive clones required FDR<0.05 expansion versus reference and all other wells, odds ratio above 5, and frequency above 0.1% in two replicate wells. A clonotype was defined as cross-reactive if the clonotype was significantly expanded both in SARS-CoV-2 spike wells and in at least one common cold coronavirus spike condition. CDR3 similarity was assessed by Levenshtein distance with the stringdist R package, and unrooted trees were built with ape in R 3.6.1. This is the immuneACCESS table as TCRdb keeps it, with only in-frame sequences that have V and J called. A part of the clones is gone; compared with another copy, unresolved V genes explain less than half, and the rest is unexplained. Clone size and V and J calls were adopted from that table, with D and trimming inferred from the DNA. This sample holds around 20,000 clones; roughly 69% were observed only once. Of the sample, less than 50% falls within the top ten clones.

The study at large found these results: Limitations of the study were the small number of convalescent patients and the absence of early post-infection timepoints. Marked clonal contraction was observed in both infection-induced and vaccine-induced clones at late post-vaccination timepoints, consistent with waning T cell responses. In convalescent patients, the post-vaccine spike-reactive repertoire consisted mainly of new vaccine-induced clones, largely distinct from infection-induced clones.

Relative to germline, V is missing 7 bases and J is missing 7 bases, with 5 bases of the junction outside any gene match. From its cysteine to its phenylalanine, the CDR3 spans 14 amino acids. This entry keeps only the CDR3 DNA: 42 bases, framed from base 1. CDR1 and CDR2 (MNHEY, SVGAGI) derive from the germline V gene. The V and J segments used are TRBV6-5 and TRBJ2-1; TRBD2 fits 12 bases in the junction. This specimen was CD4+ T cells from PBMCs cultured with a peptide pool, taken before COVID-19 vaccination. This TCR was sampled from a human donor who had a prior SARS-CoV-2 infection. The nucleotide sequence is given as TGTGCCAGCACTTCTGGACTAGCGGGGAATGAGCAGTTCTTC. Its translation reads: CASTSGLAGNEQFF.